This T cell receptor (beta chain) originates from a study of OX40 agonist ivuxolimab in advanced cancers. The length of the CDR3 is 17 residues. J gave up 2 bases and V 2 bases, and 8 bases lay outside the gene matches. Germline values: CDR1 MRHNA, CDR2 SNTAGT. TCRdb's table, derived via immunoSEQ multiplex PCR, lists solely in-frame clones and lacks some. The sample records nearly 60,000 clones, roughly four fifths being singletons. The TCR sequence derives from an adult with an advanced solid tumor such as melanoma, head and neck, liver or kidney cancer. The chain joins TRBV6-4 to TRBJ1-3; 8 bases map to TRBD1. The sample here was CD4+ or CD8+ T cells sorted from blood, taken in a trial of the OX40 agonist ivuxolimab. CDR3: CASSDRTGPGPGNTIYF. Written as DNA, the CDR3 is TGTGCCAGCAGTGACCGGACAGGGCCCGGGCCTGGAAACACCATATATTTT.